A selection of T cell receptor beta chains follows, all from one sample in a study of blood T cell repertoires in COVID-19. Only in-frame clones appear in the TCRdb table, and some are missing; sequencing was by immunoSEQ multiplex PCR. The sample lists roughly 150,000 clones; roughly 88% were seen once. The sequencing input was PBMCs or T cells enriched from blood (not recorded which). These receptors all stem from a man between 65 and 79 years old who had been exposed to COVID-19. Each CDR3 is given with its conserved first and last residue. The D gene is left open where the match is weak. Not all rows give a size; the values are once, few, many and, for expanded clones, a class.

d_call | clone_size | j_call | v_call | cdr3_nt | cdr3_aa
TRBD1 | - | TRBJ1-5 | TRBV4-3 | TGCGCCAGCAGCCGCGACAGGGTAGGTCAGCCCCAGCATTTT | CASSRDRVGQPQHF
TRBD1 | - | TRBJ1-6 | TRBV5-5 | TGTGCCAGCAGTTTTGACAGGGGTCATTCACCCCTCCACTTT | CASSFDRGHSPLHF
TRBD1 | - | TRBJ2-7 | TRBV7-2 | TGTGCCAGCAGCCATAAGACAGGGGGCACCTACGAGCAGTACTTC | CASSHKTGGTYEQYF
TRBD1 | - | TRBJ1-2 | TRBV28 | TGTGCCAGCAGTCGACAGGGGGCGCTGGGCTACACCTTC | CASSRQGALGYTF
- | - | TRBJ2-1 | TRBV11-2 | TGTGCCAGCAGCTTATCGAACGCGGGCTACAATGAGCAGTTCTTC | CASSLSNAGYNEQFF
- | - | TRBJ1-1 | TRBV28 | TGTGCCAGCATTCCTCGGACAGCTATGAACACTGAAGCTTTCTTT | CASIPRTAMNTEAFF
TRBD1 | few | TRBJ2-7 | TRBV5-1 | TGCGCCAGCAGCTTACAGGGGAAGGGCTACGAGCAGTACTTC | CASSLQGKGYEQYF
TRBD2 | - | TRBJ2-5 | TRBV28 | TGTGCCAGCAGTTTATTAGCGGGAGGGGGGACCCAGTACTTC | CASSLLAGGGTQYF
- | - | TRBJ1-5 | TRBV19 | TGTGCCAGTAGCCAGAAAATGGCGGCGAATCAGCCCCAGCATTTT | CASSQKMAANQPQHF
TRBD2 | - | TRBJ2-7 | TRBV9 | TGTGCCAGCAGCGTAGAGGGAGGGGCGTACGAGCAGTACTTC | CASSVEGGAYEQYF
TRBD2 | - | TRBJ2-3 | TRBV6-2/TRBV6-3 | TGTGCCAGCAGTTCCGGGACTAGATACACAGATACGCAGTATTTT | CASSSGTRYTDTQYF
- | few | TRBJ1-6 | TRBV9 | TGTGCCAGCAGCGTAGGAGGGAATAATTCACCCCTCCACTTT | CASSVGGNNSPLHF
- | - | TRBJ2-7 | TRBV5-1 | TGCGCCAGCAGCCCCGCAGCAGGCCCCTACGAGCAGTACTTC | CASSPAAGPYEQYF
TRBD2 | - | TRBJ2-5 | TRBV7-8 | TGTGCCAGCAGCCCAGGGACTAGCGGGGGGGCACGATACTTC | CASSPGTSGGARYF
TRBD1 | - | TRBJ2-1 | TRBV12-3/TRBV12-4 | TGTGCCAGCAGCCTAGGACAGGGGGCCCGGTTCTTC | CASSLGQGARFF
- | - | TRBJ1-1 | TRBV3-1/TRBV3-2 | TGTGCCAGCAGCCAAGAAGGGGCCCCGAACACTGAAGCTTTCTTT | CASSQEGAPNTEAFF
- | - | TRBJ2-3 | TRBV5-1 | TGCGCCAGCAGCCTAGCCGGGGACTTAATCACAGATACGCAGTATTTT | CASSLAGDLITDTQYF
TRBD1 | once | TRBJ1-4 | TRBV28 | TGTGCCAGCAGTTGGACAGGAAGGGAACTGTTTTTT | CASSWTGRELFF
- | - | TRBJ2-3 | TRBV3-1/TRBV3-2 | TGTGCCAGCAGCCAAAGCGTAGGCACAGATACGCAGTATTTT | CASSQSVGTDTQYF
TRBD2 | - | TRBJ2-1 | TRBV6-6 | TGTGCCAGCAGTTCAAAAGCGGGGGGGAGAGATGAGCAGTTCTTC | CASSSKAGGRDEQFF
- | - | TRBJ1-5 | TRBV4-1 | TGCGCCAGCAGCCAAGATGCTAGCGATCAGCCCCAGCATTTT | CASSQDASDQPQHF
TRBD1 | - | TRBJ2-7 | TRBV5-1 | TGCGCCAGCAGGTCACGACAGGGGTCGTACGAGCAGTACTTC | CASRSRQGSYEQYF
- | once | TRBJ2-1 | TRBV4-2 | TGTGCCAGCAGCCTGGTTGGGAGCGATCGCTACAATGAGCAGTTCTTC | CASSLVGSDRYNEQFF
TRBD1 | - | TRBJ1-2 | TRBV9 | TGTGCCAGCAGCGGCGGGGACAGGGGTCCCGGTGGCTACACCTTC | CASSGGDRGPGGYTF
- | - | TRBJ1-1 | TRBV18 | TGTGCCAGCTCACCCCTAGGTTCCCTTCTGAACACTGAAGCTTTCTTT | CASSPLGSLLNTEAFF
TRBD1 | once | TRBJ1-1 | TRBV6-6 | TGTGCCAGCAACCCCGGACAGGGCACTGAAGCTTTCTTT | CASNPGQGTEAFF
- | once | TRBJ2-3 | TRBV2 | TGTGCCAGCAGTGAAGCTCTCGGTACGCAGTATTTT | CASSEALGTQYF
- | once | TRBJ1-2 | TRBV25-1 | TGTGCCAGCAGTGAATTACAGGGTTTGGGCTACACCTTC | CASSELQGLGYTF
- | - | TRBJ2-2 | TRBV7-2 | TGTGCCAGCAGCTTAAACGGGCGGGGTCTAGCCGGGGAGCTGTTTTTT | CASSLNGRGLAGELFF
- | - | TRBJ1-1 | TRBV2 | TGTGCCAGCAGTAAGAGGGAAATGAACACTGAAGCTTTCTTT | CASSKREMNTEAFF
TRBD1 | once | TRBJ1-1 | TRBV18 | TGTGCCAGCTCACCGCCGGGACAGGCATCGAACACTGAAGCTTTCTTT | CASSPPGQASNTEAFF
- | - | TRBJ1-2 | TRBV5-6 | TGTGCCAGCAGCTTTCAAGGGAGCGATGGCTACACCTTC | CASSFQGSDGYTF
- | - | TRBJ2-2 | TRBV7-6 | TGTGCCAGCAGCGAGGCCGGGGAGTCGACCGGGGAGCTGTTTTTT | CASSEAGESTGELFF
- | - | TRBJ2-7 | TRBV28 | TGTGCCAGCAGTGACACCTACGAGCAGTACTTC | CASSDTYEQYF
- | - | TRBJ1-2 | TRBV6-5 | TGTGCCAGCAGTATCCGGACAGATTACTCCTATGGCTACACCTTC | CASSIRTDYSYGYTF
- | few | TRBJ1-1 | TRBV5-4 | TGTGCCAGCAGCTTGGTGGGGGCGAACACTGAAGCTTTCTTT | CASSLVGANTEAFF
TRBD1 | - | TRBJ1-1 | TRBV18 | TGTGCCAGCTCACCTAACAGCCTGGGACAGCGAACTGAAGCTTTCTTT | CASSPNSLGQRTEAFF
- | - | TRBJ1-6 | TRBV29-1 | TGCAGCGCTGCCGGGGGGGCGAATTCACCCCTCCACTTT | CSAAGGANSPLHF
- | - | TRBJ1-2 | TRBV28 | TGTGCCAGCAGTTACAGGGTAGCTAACTATGGCTACACCTTC | CASSYRVANYGYTF
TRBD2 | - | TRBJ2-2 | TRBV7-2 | TGTGCCAGCAGCTTAGAAGGGCTAGCGGGGGCCCCCGGGGAGCTGTTTTTT | CASSLEGLAGAPGELFF
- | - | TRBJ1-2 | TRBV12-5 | TGTGCTAGTGGTTTGGTACTTGAGGAAGCGGGCTACACCTTC | CASGLVLEEAGYTF
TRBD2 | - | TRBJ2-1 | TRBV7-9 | TGTGCCAGCAGCTTAGTGACGACTAGCGGTACGCATGAGCAGTTCTTC | CASSLVTTSGTHEQFF
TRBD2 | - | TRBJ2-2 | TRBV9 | TGTGCCAGCAGCTTCCTCGAAGGACTAGGGTCCACCGGGGAGCTGTTTTTT | CASSFLEGLGSTGELFF
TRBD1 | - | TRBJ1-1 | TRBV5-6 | TGTGCCAGCAGCCCGGGACAGGGCGGTCTCCCTAACACTGAAGCTTTCTTT | CASSPGQGGLPNTEAFF
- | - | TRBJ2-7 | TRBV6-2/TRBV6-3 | TGTGCCAGCAGTTACTTGCAGAACCTCTACGAGCAGTACTTC | CASSYLQNLYEQYF
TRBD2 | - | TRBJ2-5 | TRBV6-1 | TGTGCCAGCAGTGAATCGGTAGCGGGATACCAAGAGACCCAGTACTTC | CASSESVAGYQETQYF
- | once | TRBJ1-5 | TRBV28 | TGTGCCAGCAGCCTAAGGACTCTGAGGGGGAATCAGCCCCAGCATTTT | CASSLRTLRGNQPQHF
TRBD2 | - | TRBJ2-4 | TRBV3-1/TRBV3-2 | TGTGCCAGCAGCCGCGGGGGGAGAGCCAAAAACATTCAGTACTTC | CASSRGGRAKNIQYF
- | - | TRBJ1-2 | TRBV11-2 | TGTGCCAGCAGCTTAGGATCGACGGGTGATGGCTACACCTTC | CASSLGSTGDGYTF
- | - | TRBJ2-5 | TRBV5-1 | TGCGCCAGCAGCACTAAAACCGGGACATTGCAAGAGACCCAGTACTTC | CASSTKTGTLQETQYF
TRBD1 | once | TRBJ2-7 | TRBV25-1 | TGTGCCAGCAGTGAGCCGGGACAGGGCAAAAAGCAGTACTTC | CASSEPGQGKKQYF
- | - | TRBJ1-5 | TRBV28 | TGTGCCAGCAGTTATGTTTCGACTAGTTGGAATCAGCCCCAGCATTTT | CASSYVSTSWNQPQHF
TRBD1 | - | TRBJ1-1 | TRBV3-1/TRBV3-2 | TGTGCCAGCAGCCAAGTTACAGGGGTCACTGAAGCTTTCTTT | CASSQVTGVTEAFF
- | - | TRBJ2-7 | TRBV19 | TGTGCCAGTAGTAGCGTCAGGGGCGAGCAGTACTTC | CASSSVRGEQYF
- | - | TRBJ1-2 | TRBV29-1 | TGCAGCGTTCCCGGGGGGTTGGGAGGCTACACCTTC | CSVPGGLGGYTF
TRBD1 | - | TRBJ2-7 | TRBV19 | TGTGCCAGTAGTCTAGACAGGGGGCGTCGTTACGAGCAGTACTTC | CASSLDRGRRYEQYF
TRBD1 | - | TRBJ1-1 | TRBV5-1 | TGCGCCAGCAGTCCTAGGACAGGGGGAGTCGGTGAAGCTTTCTTT | CASSPRTGGVGEAFF